The 19 T cell receptor beta chains below come from one sample, sequenced in a study of cytomegalovirus exposure and HLA in healthy donors. With 60 Vbeta and 13 Jbeta primers, the PCR was carried out. Repertoires were generated with immunoSEQ multiplex PCR, while TCRdb's copy carries only in-frame clones and drops some. The sample records some 200,000 clones, 75% to 90% being singletons. Sequencing input: PBMCs. These TCRs come from a man over 45 in good health and CMV-seronegative.

The chain uses TRBV19 and TRBJ2-7, with 15 bases identical to TRBD2. Germline V gives CDR1 LNHDA, CDR2 SQIVND (reference sequence). CDR3 size: 15 residues. V lost 7 bases to trimming and J lost 5 bases; unmatched junction nucleotides: 6. The CDR3 nucleotides are TGTGCCAGTACCTCGGGACTAGCGGGAGGAGACGAGCAGTACTTC. Amino acids: CASTSGLAGGDEQYF.

This clone was counted between two and nine times. The rearrangement joins TRBV19 to TRBJ1-1; perhaps TRBD1 as D (5 bases). Per the germline V gene, CDR1 is LNHDA and CDR2 is SQIVND (reference sequence). Trimming removed 3 bases from V and 7 bases from J, with 21 bases in between. The CDR3 is 16 residues long. This chain's CDR3 is CASSMGRASGQVEAFF. CDR3 sequence (DNA): TGTGCCAGTAGTATGGGGCGTGCGAGTGGGCAGGTTGAAGCTTTCTTT.

This clone has a single count. The chain combines TRBV7-3 with TRBJ1-1, with D perhaps TRBD1 (6 bases). The CDR3 totals 14 residues. CDR1 is SGHTA and CDR2 is FQGTGA in the germline V gene. Trimming pared 2 bases from V and 7 bases from J, leaving 14 bases between. The CDR3 nucleotides read TGTGCCAGCAGCTTACTGCAGGGGCCGTATGAAGCTTTCTTT. Protein product: CASSLLQGPYEAFF.

Comments on this clone: Its ends do not fully match the called genes, so a read error is possible. The chain carries TRBV6-1 and TRBJ2-7; a possible D gene is TRBD1 (5 bases). The CDR3 has 13 amino acids. Germline V CDR1 and CDR2: MNHNS, SASEGT. CDR3 sequence (DNA): TGTGCCTGCAGTCCAGACAGTTCCTACGAGCAGTACTTC. Protein sequence: CACSPDSSYEQYF.

The rearrangement joins TRBV12-5 to TRBJ1-6, with TRBD1 as a possible D gene (6 bases). The CDR3 is 14 residues long. Germline V gives CDR1 LGHNT, CDR2 FRNRAP. V was trimmed by 6 bases and J by 9 bases, leaving 15 bases between them. CDR3 residues: CASGVGQLGSPLHF. The CDR3 DNA reads as TGTGCTAGTGGAGTTGGACAGTTAGGTTCACCCCTCCACTTT. Looking up the rest from reference TRBV12-5 and TRBJ1-6 gives the full variable domain: DARVTQTPRHKVTEMGQEVTMRCQPILGHNTVFWYRQTMMQGLELLAYFRNRAPLDDSGMPKDRFSAEMPDATLATLKIQPSEPRDSAVYFCASGVGQLGSPLHFGNGTRLTVT.

V gene TRBV28 combines with J gene TRBJ1-1; D remains ambiguous. Trimming removed 6 bases from V and 4 bases from J, with 6 bases in between. The germline gives CDR1 MDHEN, CDR2 SYDVKM. CDR3 length equals 11 residues. CDR3 in amino acids: CASSPSTEAFF. CDR3 nucleotides: TGTGCCAGCAGCCCCAGCACTGAAGCTTTCTTT.

The V and J genes are TRBV7-2 and TRBJ2-1; 9 positions agree with TRBD1. After removal of 2 bases from V and 3 bases from J, the junction contained 8 bases not matched to a gene. The germline CDR1 and CDR2 sequences are SGHTA and FQGNSA. The CDR3 has 17 amino acids. CDR3 sequence: CASSLRGDRASYNEQFF. The CDR3 coding sequence is TGTGCCAGCAGCTTACGAGGGGACAGGGCTAGCTACAATGAGCAGTTCTTC.

The V and J genes are TRBV2 and TRBJ2-3; the match to TRBD2 covers 8 bases. Germline loops: CDR1 SNHLY, CDR2 FYNNEI. V gave up 5 bases and J gave up 2 bases; unmatched junction bases: 3. This CDR3 has 14 amino acids. CDR3 sequence reads: CASSLAGLTDTQYF. Written as DNA, the CDR3 is TGTGCCAGCAGTCTAGCGGGTCTCACAGATACGCAGTATTTT.

A single count supports this clone. V is TRBV25-1 and J is TRBJ2-7; a possible D gene is TRBD1 (6 bases). The V end lost 5 bases, the J end lost 6 bases, and 14 bases lay between the germline ends. The CDR3 loop spans 13 amino acids. Germline V lookup: CDR1 MGHDK, CDR2 SYGVNS. The CDR3 DNA follows: TGTGCCAGCAGTAGAACCAGGGGTAGCGAGCAGTACTTC. Translated, it gives CASSRTRGSEQYF.

This clone was counted a few times. The J gene is TRBJ2-7, the V gene TRBV28; tentatively, D is TRBD2 (6 bases). V was cut by 5 bases and J by 3 bases, with 17 bases left in between. Germline V CDR1 and CDR2: MDHEN, SYDVKM. The CDR3 has 15 amino acids. The CDR3 reads CASSNRDFNLYEQYF. CDR3 nucleotide sequence: TGTGCCAGCAGTAACCGGGACTTCAACCTCTACGAGCAGTACTTC.

V gene TRBV5-1 combines with J gene TRBJ1-1, with 10 bases that match TRBD1. This CDR3 spans 15 amino acids. The junction had 10 bases not matched to a gene; V was cut back by 4 bases and J by 7 bases. CDR1 is SGHRS, CDR2 YFSETQ, per germline. CDR3 sequence reads: CASSPITGQGGEAFF. The CDR3 coding sequence is TGCGCCAGCAGCCCAATAACAGGACAGGGGGGTGAAGCTTTCTTT.

The chain combines TRBV5-4 with TRBJ2-2; 9 bases are a match to TRBD2. The junction had 9 bases not matched to a gene; V was cut back by 6 bases and J by 6 bases. Germline-derived CDR1 and CDR2 are SGHNT and YYREEE (reference sequence). This CDR3 is built from 15 residues. The CDR3 coding sequence is TGTGCCAGCACCCCGGCGGGGGGGCCCCCCGGGGAGCTGTTTTTT. This encodes CASTPAGGPPGELFF. The full variable domain, rest sourced from reference TRBV5-4 and TRBJ2-2, is ETGVTQSPTHLIKTRGQQVTLRCSSQSGHNTVSWYQQALGQGPQFIFQYYREEENGRGNFPPRFSGLQFPNYSSELNVNALELDDSALYLCASTPAGGPPGELFFGEGSRLTVL.

The chain recombines TRBV30 with TRBJ2-7; TRBD2 is a possible D gene (5 bases). The CDR3 totals 14 residues. The V end lost 2 bases, the J end lost 3 bases, and 14 bases lay between the germline ends. The germline gives CDR1 GTSNPN, CDR2 SVGIG (reference sequence). CDR3 amino acids: CAWSSLLGYYEQYF. DNA of the CDR3: TGTGCCTGGAGTTCCTTACTAGGGTACTACGAGCAGTACTTC.

The chain recombines TRBV12-2 with TRBJ2-7; the table assigns TRBD1, which was not confirmed against the DNA. TRBV12-2 is labeled a pseudogene. This CDR3 is built from 15 residues. The CDR3 bases are TGTGCAAGTCGCTTAGTTATGAGACAAAACTACGAGCAGTACTTC. This encodes CASRLVMRQNYEQYF.

The chain carries TRBV19 and TRBJ1-1; D remains ambiguous. Germline assignment: CDR1 LNHDA and CDR2 SQIVND (reference sequence). This CDR3 region has 13 residues. With 1 base removed from V and 4 bases from J, the gap between germline ends came to 7 bases. The CDR3 sequence is CASSIAVRTEAFF. CDR3 sequence (DNA): TGTGCCAGTAGTATAGCGGTTCGCACTGAAGCTTTCTTT.

As regards this clone: The junction and the germline gene differ at one end; a read error may be behind it. The rearrangement joins TRBV7-9 to TRBJ2-7; TRBD2 agrees at 8 bases. This CDR3 spans 15 amino acids. CDR1 and CDR2 (germline): SEHNR, FQNEAQ (reference sequence). The CDR3 region has the DNA TGTTCCAGCAGCTTAGTAGCGGGGATGCCCTACGAGCAGTACTTC. Its translation: CSSSLVAGMPYEQYF.

The V call is TRBV5-8, the J call TRBJ2-2; tentative D call: TRBD2 (6 bases). This CDR3 is built from 17 residues. Germline V gene sequence: CDR1 SGHTS, CDR2 YDEGEE. Trimming removed 1 base at V and 0 bases at J, with 13 bases between. This CDR3 is CASSLLLGLSNTGELFF. Written as DNA, the CDR3 is TGTGCCAGCAGCTTGCTTTTGGGACTTTCGAACACCGGGGAGCTGTTTTTT.

The gene calls are TRBV4-1 and TRBJ2-3; 8 bases agree with TRBD2. The V gene's germline CDR1 is MGHRA and CDR2 YSYEKL. This CDR3 has 17 residues. With 1 base clipped from V and 2 bases from J, the junction kept 8 bases outside the gene matches. The CDR3: CASSQVLSGGITDTQYF. Here the CDR3 DNA reads TGCGCCAGCAGCCAAGTTCTCTCGGGAGGGATCACAGATACGCAGTATTTT.

In DNA, the CDR3 is TGTGCCAGCTGTAGGTATGGAGGGAATCAGCCCCAGCATTTT. Amino acid sequence: CASCRYGGNQPQHF. V and J are TRBV28 and TRBJ1-5, with D hard to call. Germline V gene lookup returns CDR1 MDHEN and CDR2 SYDVKM. V gave up 8 bases and J gave up 4 bases, with 15 bases separating them. CDR3 length: 14 residues.